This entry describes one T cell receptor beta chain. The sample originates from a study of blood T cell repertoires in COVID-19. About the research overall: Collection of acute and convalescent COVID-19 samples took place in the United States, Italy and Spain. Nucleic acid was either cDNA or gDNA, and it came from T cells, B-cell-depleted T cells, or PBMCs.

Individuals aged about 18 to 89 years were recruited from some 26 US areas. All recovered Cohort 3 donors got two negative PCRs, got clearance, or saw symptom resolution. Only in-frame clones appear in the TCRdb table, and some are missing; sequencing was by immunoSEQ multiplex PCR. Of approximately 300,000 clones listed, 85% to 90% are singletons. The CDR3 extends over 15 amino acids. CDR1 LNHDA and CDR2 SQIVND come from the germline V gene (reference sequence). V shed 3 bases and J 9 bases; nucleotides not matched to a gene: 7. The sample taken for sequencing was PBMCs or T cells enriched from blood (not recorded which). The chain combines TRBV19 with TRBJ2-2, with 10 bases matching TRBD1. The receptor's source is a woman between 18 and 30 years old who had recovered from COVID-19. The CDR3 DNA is TGTGCCAGTAGTATGGGACAGGGGCTCTCAAGGGAGCTGTTTTTT. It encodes CASSMGQGLSRELFF.